The 2 T cell receptor beta chains below come from one sample, sequenced in a study of cytomegalovirus exposure and HLA in healthy donors. This PCR relied on a set of 60 Vbeta primers and 13 Jbeta primers. Profiled with immunoSEQ multiplex PCR; TCRdb holds only in-frame clones, not every one. This table has about 130,000 clones, 75% to 85% appearing once. The sample comprised PBMCs. Receptor source: a man aged 35 to 55 in good health and CMV-seronegative.

The chain carries TRBV7-8 and TRBJ1-2; TRBD1 might be the D (6 bases). V was clipped by 2 bases and J by 4 bases, with 11 bases between them. Germline assignment: CDR1 SGHVS and CDR2 FQNEAQ. CDR3 length: 14 residues. Here the CDR3 DNA reads TGTGCCAGCAGCTTACAGGGGACGCTCTATGGCTACACCTTC. Translating it yields CASSLQGTLYGYTF. Combining the CDR3 with reference TRBV7-8 and TRBJ1-2 gives the whole variable domain GAGVSQSPRYKVAKRGQDVALRCDPISGHVSLFWYQQALGQGPEFLTYFQNEAQLDKSGLPSDRFFAERPEGSVSTLKIQRTQQEDSAVYLCASSLQGTLYGYTFGSGTRLTVV.

With respect to this clone: At one of its ends the junction is not consistent with the germline gene, which may arise from a read error. The chain carries TRBV9 and TRBJ1-1; 11 positions match TRBD1. Germline V lookup: CDR1 SGDLS, CDR2 YYNGEE. There are 13 residues in the CDR3. DNA of the CDR3: TGTGCCAGCAGCTCCCAAGGACAGGGGGCGCTTAACTTT. Its protein product is CASSSQGQGALNF.